The 8 T cell receptor beta chains reported below all come from one sample, sequenced in a study of T cell responses to AZD1222 COVID-19 vaccine. Sequenced by immunoSEQ multiplex PCR; TCRdb stores in-frame clones only, minus some. The repertoire includes 55,000 to 75,000 clones, about 85% of them detected once, and just over 20% sits in the top ten. Here the sequenced sample was peripheral blood, taken on day 0 of AZD1222 vaccination. Receptors originate from an adult in good health.

The chain links TRBV18 to TRBJ2-1; 7 bases agree with TRBD1. The V segment lost 0 bases and the J segment 4 bases; nucleotides outside the gene matches: 3. The CDR3 covers 15 residues. Per germline, CDR1 KGHSH and CDR2 LQKENI. The CDR3, as DNA: TGTGCCAGCTCACCACCGAGACAGGGTTACAATGAGCAGTTCTTC. This translates into CASSPPRQGYNEQFF.

This clone has just a few counts. V usage is TRBV27 and J usage is TRBJ2-7; D may be TRBD1 or TRBD2 (5 bases each). The V and J ends lost 3 bases and 6 bases respectively, with 15 bases between them. The CDR3 is 14 amino acids. The germline V gene has CDR1 MNHEY and CDR2 SMNVEV (reference sequence). In nucleotides, the CDR3 is TGTGCCAGCAGTTTCGGGGACCCTCGGGGCGAGCAGTACTTC. Encoded protein: CASSFGDPRGEQYF.

The chain joins TRBV11-3 to TRBJ2-1; maybe TRBD2 (6 bases). Germline CDR1 SGHNT, CDR2 YENEEA. Trimming shortened V by 5 bases and J by 10 bases, and 15 bases separated the two germline ends. CDR3 length equals 13 residues. The CDR3 region has the DNA TGTGCCAGCAGCCCGGAGGGGCGTAGCGAGCAGTTCTTC. It is translated as CASSPEGRSEQFF.

The chain joins TRBV3-1 (or the pseudogene TRBV3-2) to TRBJ1-3; D is uncertain. V lost 3 bases, J lost 0 bases, and 6 bases lay in between. The CDR3 has 14 amino acids. In germline, CDR1 is LGHDT, CDR2 YNNKEL (reference sequence). This CDR3 reads CASSHSRSGNTIYF. In nucleotides, the CDR3 is TGTGCCAGCAGCCATTCTCGCTCTGGAAACACCATATATTTT.

V is TRBV7-6 and J is TRBJ2-5; D perhaps matches TRBD1 (6 bases). From germline, CDR1 is SGHVS and CDR2 FNYEAQ. V shed 1 base and J shed 2 bases, with 11 bases lying between them. CDR3 length: 15 residues. The CDR3 nucleotides are TGTGCCAGCAGCTTAGACGGGACATTACAAGAGACCCAGTACTTC. Amino acid sequence: CASSLDGTLQETQYF.

The DNA for the CDR3 is TGTGCCAGCAGCCAAGGTGAGGGCGGAACTTTCTTT. It specifies CASSQGEGGTFF. The rearrangement uses TRBV3-1 (or the pseudogene TRBV3-2) and TRBJ1-1; D unresolved. This CDR3 comprises 12 residues. V gave up 1 base and J gave up 12 bases, with 12 bases separating them. CDR1 is LGHDT, CDR2 YNNKEL, per germline (reference sequence).

The chain couples TRBV7-8 to TRBJ2-3; tentatively, D is TRBD2 (6 bases). Trimming shortened V by 5 bases and J by 2 bases, and 14 bases separated the two germline ends. The CDR3 is 15 amino acids. In germline, CDR1 is SGHVS, CDR2 FQNEAQ. The CDR3 loop reads CASSPHGLITDTQYF. Written as DNA, the CDR3 is TGTGCCAGCAGCCCTCACGGACTAATCACAGATACGCAGTATTTT. The full variable domain, its missing parts supplied by reference TRBV7-8 and TRBJ2-3, is GAGVSQSPRYKVAKRGQDVALRCDPISGHVSLFWYQQALGQGPEFLTYFQNEAQLDKSGLPSDRFFAERPEGSVSTLKIQRTQQEDSAVYLCASSPHGLITDTQYFGPGTRLTVL.

This chain joins TRBV12-3 or TRBV12-4 and TRBJ1-1; D gene uncertain. The CDR3 has 13 amino acids. Trimming shortened V by 5 bases and J by 8 bases, and 15 bases separated the two germline ends. CDR3 amino acids: CASSPGTLREAFF. The DNA of the CDR3 is TGTGCCAGCAGTCCGGGAACCCTCCGAGAAGCTTTCTTT.